This is a list of T cell receptor beta chains from one sample in a study of molecular identifiers for immune sequencing clone quantification. TCRdb used MiXCR to reprocess the PCR reads, holding one entry per CDR3 protein. The sample has about 510,000 distinct CDR3 sequences; 20% to 25% are singletons. The sequenced sample was naive CD8+ T cells from blood, with Jurkat cell RNA spiked in. The receptors were gathered from a human donor in good health. Some libraries in this study had Jurkat cell RNA spiked in. The CDR3 runs from the conserved cysteine through the conserved F or W. D genes are given only for firm matches. Clone size is not always given. Where it is, it says once, few, many or a class for expanded clones.

size	J	V	D	CDR3	DNA
.	TRBJ2-5	TRBV20-1	.	CSAKGDQYQETQYF	TGCAGTGCTAAGGGGGACCAATACCAAGAGACCCAGTACTTC
.	TRBJ2-1	TRBV13	TRBD2	CASSPLLGGTYNEQFF	TGTGCCAGCAGCCCACTGCTCGGGGGGACCTACAATGAGCAGTTCTTC
.	TRBJ1-2	TRBV10-2	.	CASSEGLGREPNYGYTF	TGCGCCAGCAGTGAGGGACTAGGACGCGAGCCCAACTATGGCTACACCTTC
.	TRBJ2-5	TRBV7-9	.	CASSLGDLMRQETQYF	TGTGCCAGCAGCTTGGGGGACCTTATGAGACAAGAGACCCAGTACTTC
few	TRBJ2-3	TRBV6-2/TRBV6-3	.	CASRGLATFRADTQYF	TGTGCCAGCAGGGGGCTAGCGACCTTCCGGGCAGATACGCAGTATTTT
many	TRBJ1-2	TRBV28	TRBD1	CASSLLDRVYGYTF	TGTGCCAGCAGCCTTCTTGACAGGGTCTATGGCTACACCTTC
many	TRBJ2-1	TRBV4-3	.	CASSQDARGATSDEQFF	TGCGCCAGCAGCCAAGATGCGAGAGGCGCCACATCGGATGAGCAGTTCTTC
many	TRBJ1-4	TRBV7-9	.	CASSLATNEKLFF	TGTGCCAGCAGCTTGGCAACTAATGAAAAACTGTTTTTT
.	TRBJ1-4	TRBV16	.	CASNQPEGATNEKLFF	TGTGCCAGCAACCAGCCGGAAGGGGCAACTAATGAAAAACTGTTTTTT
.	TRBJ2-7	TRBV7-9	TRBD1	CASSWRDRDYEQCF	TGTGCCAGCAGCTGGCGGGACAGGGACTACGAGCAGTGCTTC
few	TRBJ2-5	TRBV5-3	.	CASTSLEGHQRETQYF	TGTGCCAGCACCTCCCTGGAGGGACATCAACGAGAGACCCAGTACTTC
few	TRBJ2-3	TRBV4-2	.	CASSQGHWGSTDTQYF	TGTGCCAGCAGCCAAGGCCATTGGGGGAGCACAGATACGCAGTATTTT
few	TRBJ2-7	TRBV27	TRBD1	CASSLRGRSVYEQYF	TGTGCCAGCAGTTTGAGGGGGCGTTCGGTATACGAGCAGTACTTC
few	TRBJ2-7	TRBV20-1	TRBD2	CSARDHSLAGGSSYEQYF	TGCAGTGCTAGAGACCACTCACTAGCGGGGGGGAGCTCCTACGAGCAGTACTTC
.	TRBJ1-1	TRBV12-3/TRBV12-4	.	CASSLSSGFGTEAFF	TGTGCCAGCAGTTTATCGTCGGGCTTCGGCACTGAAGCTTTCTTT
.	TRBJ2-7	TRBV11-2	.	CASSFLIANEQYF	TGTGCCAGCAGCTTTCTTATAGCGAACGAGCAGTACTTC
few	TRBJ1-1	TRBV25-1	TRBD1	CASTPGGGTEAFF	TGTGCCAGCACACCAGGGGGCGGAACTGAAGCTTTCTTT
many	TRBJ1-2	TRBV5-4	TRBD1	CASSFTGDAYTF	TGTGCCAGCAGCTTTACAGGGGACGCCTACACCTTC
many	TRBJ2-1	TRBV7-2	TRBD1	CASSFSDRGYNEQFF	TGTGCCAGCAGCTTCTCGGACAGGGGGTACAATGAGCAGTTCTTC
few	TRBJ2-1	TRBV24-1	.	CATRQGDEQFF	TGTGCCACCAGACAGGGCGATGAGCAGTTCTTC
many	TRBJ2-7	TRBV7-9	TRBD1	CASSLFSGGTPYEQYF	TGTGCCAGCAGCTTATTTTCAGGGGGCACCCCCTACGAGCAGTACTTC
.	TRBJ2-1	TRBV6-5	TRBD1	CASRGTGGSYNEQFF	TGTGCCAGCAGGGGAACAGGGGGCTCCTACAATGAGCAGTTCTTC
.	TRBJ2-1	TRBV11-2	.	CASSPVRIVNEQFF	TGTGCCAGCAGCCCAGTTAGGATTGTCAATGAGCAGTTCTTC
.	TRBJ2-1	TRBV7-9	TRBD2	CASSPRTSGSYNEQFF	TGTGCCAGCAGCCCGAGGACTAGCGGGAGCTACAATGAGCAGTTCTTC
many	TRBJ2-1	TRBV11-2	.	CASSLDGTLGSYNEQFF	TGTGCCAGCAGTTTAGACGGGACTCTCGGGTCCTACAATGAGCAGTTCTTC
few	TRBJ2-5	TRBV7-3	TRBD2	CAFQRGGRPDQETQYF	TGTGCCTTCCAAAGAGGCGGGAGGCCTGACCAAGAGACCCAGTACTTC
many	TRBJ2-2	TRBV24-1	.	CATSLSGTGELFF	TGTGCCACCAGTTTGTCAGGCACCGGGGAGCTGTTTTTT
.	TRBJ2-2	TRBV4-3	.	CASSQVGLNTGELFF	TGCGCCAGCAGCCAAGTCGGATTGAACACCGGGGAGCTGTTTTTT
few	TRBJ2-3	TRBV4-1	.	CASSQVWGGGNTDTQYF	TGCGCCAGCAGCCAAGTCTGGGGGGGGGGCAACACAGATACGCAGTATTTT
.	TRBJ2-2	TRBV12-3/TRBV12-4	.	CASIPSSRLNAGELFF	TGTGCCAGCATCCCTTCCTCTCGCCTAAACGCCGGGGAGCTGTTTTTT
.	TRBJ2-1	TRBV7-9	TRBD2	CASSPLAGGPLNEQFF	TGTGCCAGCAGCCCTTTAGCGGGAGGGCCGCTTAATGAGCAGTTCTTC